These 21 T cell receptor beta chains were all obtained from the same sample, sequenced in a study of glioma-infiltrating T cells. TCR alpha and beta CDR3 regions were amplified from RNA using iRepertoire nested multiplex PCR. TCRdb recomputed calls from the multiplex PCR reads with MiXCR, one row per CDR3 protein. In the table there are roughly 100,000 distinct CDR3 sequences, about 28% of which are singletons. The material sequenced was glioma tissue, nonneoplastic brain tissue, or PBMCs (not recorded which). Source of these receptors: a human donor with low-grade glioma or glioblastoma, undergoing nonglioma brain surgery, or in good health (not recorded which).

This chain uses TRBV7-7 with TRBJ2-5, with D possibly being TRBD1 or TRBD2 (6 bases each). CDR1 SSHAT and CDR2 FNYEAQ come from the germline V gene (reference sequence). CDR3 length: 14 residues. For the CDR3, the DNA is TGTGCTGGCAGCTTTGCCGGGGGCGGGGAGACCCAGTACTTC. Protein sequence: CAGSFAGGGETQYF.

This clonotype was seen ten or more times. The V gene is TRBV4-3, the J gene TRBJ1-1; D not certain. Germline lookup yields CDR1 LGHNA and CDR2 YSLEER. The CDR3 contains 13 residues. V gave up 0 bases and J gave up 11 bases, with 13 bases separating them. The CDR3 is CASSQDLDETAFF. For the CDR3, the DNA is TGCGCCAGCAGCCAAGATCTGGACGAAACCGCTTTCTTT.

In the case of this clonotype: With a much larger clone just one base away, this may be a read error. V usage is TRBV15 and J usage is TRBJ2-5; D possibly matches TRBD1 or TRBD2 (5 bases each). The ends were cut back, 0 bases at V and 4 bases at J, with 18 bases in the middle. Germline loops: CDR1 LNHNV, CDR2 YYDKDF (reference sequence). The CDR3 is made up of 17 amino acids. The CDR3 region has the DNA TGTGCCACCAGCAGAGATAAGAGCAGTGTTGGGGGAGAGACCCAGTACTTC. It encodes CATSRDKSSVGGETQYF.

This clonotype appeared a few times. The chain joins TRBV19 to TRBJ2-1; no reliable D call. V dropped 3 bases and J dropped 3 bases, with 9 bases sitting between them. CDR1 is LNHDA, CDR2 SQIVND, per germline (reference sequence). CDR3 length equals 14 residues. The CDR3 loop is CASSIPTDYNEQFF. The CDR3 bases are TGTGCCAGTAGTATCCCGACCGACTACAATGAGCAGTTCTTC.

The V call is TRBV5-4, the J call TRBJ2-1; 8 bases are shared with TRBD2. Germline values: CDR1 SGHNT, CDR2 YYREEE (reference sequence). With 6 bases clipped from V and 1 base from J, the junction kept 3 bases outside the gene matches. The CDR3 length is 14 residues. The CDR3 is CASTRGGSYNEQFF. The CDR3 coding sequence is TGTGCCAGCACCCGGGGGGGATCCTACAATGAGCAGTTCTTC.

This clonotype appeared many times. The gene calls are TRBV12-3 or TRBV12-4 and TRBJ1-2; 7 bases are a match to TRBD1. After removal of 7 bases from V and 10 bases from J, the junction contained 9 bases not matched to a gene. This CDR3 region has 12 residues. The CDR3 sequence: CASTTPGQTYTF. The CDR3 DNA is TGTGCCAGCACCACCCCGGGACAGACCTACACCTTC.

Concerning this clonotype: This may arise from a read error, as a much more abundant clone is one base away. The rearrangement links TRBV28 to TRBJ2-1; D unclear. Germline CDR1 is MDHEN and CDR2 is SYDVKM. The CDR3 length is 11 residues. The CDR3 sequence is CVSRLNNEQFF. The CDR3 DNA sequence: TGTGTCAGCAGACTGAACAATGAGCAGTTCTTC.

The V call is TRBV7-9, the J call TRBJ2-3; D is ambiguous. CDR3 length: 15 residues. Trimming took 5 bases from V and 4 from J, leaving 16 bases between them. The V gene's germline CDR1 is SEHNR and CDR2 FQNEAQ (reference sequence). The CDR3 region has the DNA TGTGCCAGCAGCGTCAACTCACTGAGAGCAGATACGCAGTATTTT. Amino acids: CASSVNSLRADTQYF.

In nucleotides, the CDR3 is TGCGCCAGCAGCCATACCGGGTCCCTAAATGAGCAGTTCTTC. It translates to CASSHTGSLNEQFF. J is TRBJ2-1 and V is TRBV4-1; unclear D gene. This CDR3 has 14 amino acids. The germline V gene has CDR1 MGHRA and CDR2 YSYEKL. V gave up 3 bases and J gave up 7 bases, with 13 bases separating them.

This clonotype occurred many times. This chain links TRBV28 with TRBJ1-2, with D possibly TRBD1 on 5 matching bases. The CDR3 has 14 residues. Germline V lookup: CDR1 MDHEN, CDR2 SYDVKM. Trimming shortened V by 8 bases and J by 4 bases, and 17 bases separated the two germline ends. The CDR3 nucleotides are TGTGCCAGCGGAGAGAGACAGAACTTCTATGGCTACACCTTC. Translated, it gives CASGERQNFYGYTF.

This clonotype was recorded many times. The chain employs TRBV27 and TRBJ2-1; D is uncertain. The CDR3 totals 13 residues. Germline loops: CDR1 MNHEY, CDR2 SMNVEV (reference sequence). Trimming removed 4 bases from V and 6 bases from J, with 10 bases in between. In DNA form, the CDR3 reads TGTGCCAGCAGTTCCTACGGGCCCAATGAGCAGTTCTTC. Translation gives CASSSYGPNEQFF.

This clonotype was recorded a few times. The gene calls are TRBV19 and TRBJ1-1; weak D call: TRBD1 (6 bases). The CDR3 loop spans 15 amino acids. V lost 8 bases and J lost 0, with 16 bases in between. Germline V lookup: CDR1 LNHDA, CDR2 SQIVND (reference sequence). CDR3 DNA sequence: TGTGCCAGTTCCACCCCGGGGGGCATGAACACTGAAGCTTTCTTT. Its translation: CASSTPGGMNTEAFF.

This clonotype has ten or more counts. The V and J genes are TRBV4-2 and TRBJ2-1; TRBD2 matches 8 bases. V lost 0 bases, J lost 9 bases, and 7 bases stayed unmatched. The germline gives CDR1 LGHNA, CDR2 YNFKEQ. There are 15 residues in the CDR3. CDR3 coding DNA: TGTGCCAGCAGCCAAGAAACGAGCGGGGGCGGTGAGCAGTTCTTC. This codes for CASSQETSGGGEQFF.

This clonotype was detected ten times or more. V gene TRBV3-1 combines with J gene TRBJ2-3; possibly TRBD1 for D (6 bases). The CDR3 consists of 16 residues. Deletions cut 3 bases from V and 4 bases from J, with 17 bases between. The V gene's germline CDR1 is LGHDT and CDR2 YNNKEL (reference sequence). The CDR3 coding sequence is TGTGCCAGCAGCCACTACCAGGGGTGGTTCCCAGATACGCAGTATTTT. It is translated as CASSHYQGWFPDTQYF.

This clonotype was observed a few times. J is TRBJ2-7 and V is TRBV4-1; TRBD2 might be the D (5 bases). Trimming pared 0 bases from V and 3 bases from J, leaving 18 bases between. The CDR3 is made up of 17 amino acids. Germline CDR1 MGHRA, CDR2 YSYEKL. The CDR3 bases are TGCGCCAGCAGCCAAGATCGGGCCGGTAGCGAGGGCTACGAGCAGTACTTC. Protein product: CASSQDRAGSEGYEQYF.

This clonotype showed up many times. The gene calls are TRBV7-2 and TRBJ1-2, with 7 bases aligning to TRBD1. The length of the CDR3 is 14 residues. The germline gives CDR1 SGHTA, CDR2 FQGNSA. J gave up 8 bases and V 6 bases, and 12 bases lay outside the gene matches. The CDR3 nucleotides are TGTGCCAGCAGTATACAGGGGCCGGCGGGAGGCTACACCTTC. Residues: CASSIQGPAGGYTF.

The table lists this clonotype with many counts. CDR3 sequence: CASSYDAGYGYTF. CDR3 nucleotide sequence: TGTGCCAGCAGTTACGACGCGGGCTATGGCTACACCTTC. The chain recombines TRBV6-6 with TRBJ1-2, with D hard to call. Trimming stripped 2 bases from V and 4 bases from J, with 8 bases between. Germline V lookup: CDR1 MNHNY, CDR2 SVGAGI (reference sequence). The CDR3 consists of 13 residues.

V is TRBV3-1 and J is TRBJ2-1; the match to TRBD2 covers 11 bases. The CDR3 consists of 15 residues. Germline-derived CDR1 and CDR2 are LGHDT and YNNKEL (reference sequence). The V gene end was trimmed by 4 bases and the J gene end by 6 bases; junction bases not matched to a gene: 5. CDR3 amino acids: CASSPLTSGGNEQFF. The CDR3 bases are TGTGCCAGCAGCCCCCTAACTAGCGGGGGCAATGAGCAGTTCTTC.

This clonotype was counted between two and nine times. The chain links TRBV6-6 to TRBJ2-1; D unclear. The CDR3 spans 16 residues. The germline V gene encodes CDR1 MNHNY and CDR2 SVGAGI (reference sequence). Deletions cut 0 bases from V and 0 bases from J, with 9 bases between. The CDR3 DNA sequence: TGTGCCAGCAGTTACTCCCCTTCCGGCTCCTACAATGAGCAGTTCTTC. It codes for CASSYSPSGSYNEQFF.

In its sample, this clonotype was seen a few times. The V gene is TRBV3-1, the J gene TRBJ1-2; D gene uncertain. Germline assignment: CDR1 LGHDT and CDR2 YNNKEL (reference sequence). This CDR3 has 15 residues. V lost 1 base, J lost 6 bases, and 15 bases lay in between. CDR3 nucleotide sequence: TGTGCCAGCAGCCAAGGTTTAGGTCCCCGGGATGGCTACACCTTC. Protein product: CASSQGLGPRDGYTF. Looking up the rest from reference TRBV3-1 and TRBJ1-2 gives the full variable domain: DTAVSQTPKYLVTQMGNDKSIKCEQNLGHDTMYWYKQDSKKFLKIMFSYNNKELIINETVPNRFSPKSPDKAHLNLHINSLELGDSAVYFCASSQGLGPRDGYTFGSGTRLTVV.

The sample holds many counts of this clonotype. The V gene is TRBV28, the J gene TRBJ1-6, with D possibly matching TRBD1 (6 bases). Trimming took 6 bases from V and 10 from J, leaving 16 bases between them. This CDR3 has 14 residues. Germline V gene data show CDR1 as MDHEN and CDR2 as SYDVKM. The CDR3 DNA follows: TGTGCCAGCAGCGCAGAGGACAGTCCGTCACCCCTCCACTTT. The encoded protein is CASSAEDSPSPLHF.